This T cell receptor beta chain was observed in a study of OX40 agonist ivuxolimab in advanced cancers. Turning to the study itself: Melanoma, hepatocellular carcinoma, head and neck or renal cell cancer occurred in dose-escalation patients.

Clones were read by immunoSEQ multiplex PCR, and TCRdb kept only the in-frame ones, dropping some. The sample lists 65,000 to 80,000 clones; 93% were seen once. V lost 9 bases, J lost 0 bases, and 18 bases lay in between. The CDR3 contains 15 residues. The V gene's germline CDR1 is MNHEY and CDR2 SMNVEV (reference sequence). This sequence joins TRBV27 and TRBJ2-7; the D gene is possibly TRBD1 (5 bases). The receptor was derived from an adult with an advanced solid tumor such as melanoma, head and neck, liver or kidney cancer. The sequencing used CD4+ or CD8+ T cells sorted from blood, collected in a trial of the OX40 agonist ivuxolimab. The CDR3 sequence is CASLPRGRPSYEQYF. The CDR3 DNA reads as TGTGCCAGTCTCCCTAGGGGCAGACCCTCCTACGAGCAGTACTTC.